This TCR beta chain derives from a study of vaccination and CD4 T cells after COVID-19. As for treatment: approximately 10-day PBMC culture with coronavirus spike peptide pools or control peptides (ViraFEST assay). Trimming pared 2 bases from V and 1 base from J, leaving 11 bases between. The CDR3 contains 15 residues. Germline lookup yields CDR1 SGHTA and CDR2 FQGNSA. In this sample, this clonotype turned up a few times. The antigen is unknown. Sequencing of DNA taken from cultured CD4+ T cells relied on the Oncomine TCR Beta short-read assay. TCRdb recomputed calls from the PCR reads with MiXCR, one row per CDR3 protein. Found here are approximately 11,000 distinct CDR3 sequences, about 40% of them singletons; the top ten hold 36%.

The sequenced material came from CD4+ T cells from blood, cultured in vitro. The clonotype was recovered from a human donor who had recovered from COVID-19. The chain has TRBV7-2 and TRBJ1-1; TRBD1 is a possible D gene (5 bases). Written as DNA, the CDR3 is TGTGCCAGCAGCTTAAGGGGTGGGCCGAACACTGAAGCTTTCTTT. Translating gives CASSLRGGPNTEAFF.